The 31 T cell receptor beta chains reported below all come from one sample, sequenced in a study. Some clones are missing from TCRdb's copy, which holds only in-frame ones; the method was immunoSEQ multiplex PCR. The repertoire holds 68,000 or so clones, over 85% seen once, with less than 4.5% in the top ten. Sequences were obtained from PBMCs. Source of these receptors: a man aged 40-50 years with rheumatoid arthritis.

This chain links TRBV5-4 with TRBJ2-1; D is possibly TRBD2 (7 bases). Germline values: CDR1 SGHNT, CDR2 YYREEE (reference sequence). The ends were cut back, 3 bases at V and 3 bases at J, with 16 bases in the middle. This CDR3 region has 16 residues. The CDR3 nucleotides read TGTGCCAGCAGCTCCTCCGCAGCGGGACACTACAATGAGCAGTTCTTC. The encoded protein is CASSSSAAGHYNEQFF.

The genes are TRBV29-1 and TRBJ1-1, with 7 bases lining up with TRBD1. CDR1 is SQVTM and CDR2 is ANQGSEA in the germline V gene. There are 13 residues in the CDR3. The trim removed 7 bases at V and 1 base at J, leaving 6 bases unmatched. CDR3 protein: CSGNDRANTEAFF. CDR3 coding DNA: TGCAGCGGGAATGACAGGGCGAACACTGAAGCTTTCTTT.

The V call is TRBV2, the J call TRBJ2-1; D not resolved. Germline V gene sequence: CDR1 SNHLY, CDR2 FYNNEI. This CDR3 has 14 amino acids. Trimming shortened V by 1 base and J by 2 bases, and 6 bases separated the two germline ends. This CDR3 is CASSEVYAYNEQFF. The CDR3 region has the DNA TGTGCCAGCAGTGAAGTCTACGCCTACAATGAGCAGTTCTTC.

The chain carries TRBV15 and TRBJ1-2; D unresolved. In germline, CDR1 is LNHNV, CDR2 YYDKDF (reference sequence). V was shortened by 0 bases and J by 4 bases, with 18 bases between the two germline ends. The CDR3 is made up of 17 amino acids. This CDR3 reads CATSRDVGRGRVYGYTF. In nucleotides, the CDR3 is TGTGCCACCAGCAGAGATGTGGGTCGAGGAAGGGTCTATGGCTACACCTTC.

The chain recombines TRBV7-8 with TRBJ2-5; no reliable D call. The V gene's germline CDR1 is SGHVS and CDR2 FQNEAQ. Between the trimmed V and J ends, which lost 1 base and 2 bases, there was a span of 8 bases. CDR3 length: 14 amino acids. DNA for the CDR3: TGTGCCAGCAGCTTAGGGGGTCTGCAAGAGACCCAGTACTTC. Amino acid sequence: CASSLGGLQETQYF.

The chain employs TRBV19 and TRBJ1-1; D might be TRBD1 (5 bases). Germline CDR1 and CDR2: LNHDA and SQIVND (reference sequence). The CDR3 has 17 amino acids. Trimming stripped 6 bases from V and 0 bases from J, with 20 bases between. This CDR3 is CASRPISSGLMNTEAFF. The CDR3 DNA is TGTGCCAGTAGACCTATTAGCTCGGGACTCATGAACACTGAAGCTTTCTTT.

Written as DNA, the CDR3 is TGTGCCTGGAGCGTGGACAGGGCGAGGAATCAGCCCCAGCATTTT. Translating gives CAWSVDRARNQPQHF. The V gene is TRBV30, the J gene TRBJ1-5, with 8 bases lining up with TRBD1. Germline V gene data show CDR1 as GTSNPN and CDR2 as SVGIG (reference sequence). The CDR3 consists of 15 residues. J gave up 4 bases and V 3 bases, and 8 bases lay outside the gene matches.

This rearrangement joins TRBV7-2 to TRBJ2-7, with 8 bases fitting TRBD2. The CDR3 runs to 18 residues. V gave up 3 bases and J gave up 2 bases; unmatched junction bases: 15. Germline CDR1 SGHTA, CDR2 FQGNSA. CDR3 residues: CASSLSGSFMVGTYEQYF. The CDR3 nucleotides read TGTGCCAGCAGCTTGAGCGGGAGCTTTATGGTCGGAACCTACGAGCAGTACTTC.

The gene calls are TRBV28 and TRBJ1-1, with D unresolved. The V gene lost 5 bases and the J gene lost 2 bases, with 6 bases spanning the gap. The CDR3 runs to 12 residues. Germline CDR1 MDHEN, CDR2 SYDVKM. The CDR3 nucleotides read TGTGCCAGCAGTCCACTCAACACTGAAGCTTTCTTT. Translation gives CASSPLNTEAFF.

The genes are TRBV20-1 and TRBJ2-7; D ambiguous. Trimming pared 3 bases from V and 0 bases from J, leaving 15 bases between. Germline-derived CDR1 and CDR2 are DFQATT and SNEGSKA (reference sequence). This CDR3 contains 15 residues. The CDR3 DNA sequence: TGCAGTGCTAGTGAAAGGTCCCACAACTCCTACGAGCAGTACTTC. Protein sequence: CSASERSHNSYEQYF.

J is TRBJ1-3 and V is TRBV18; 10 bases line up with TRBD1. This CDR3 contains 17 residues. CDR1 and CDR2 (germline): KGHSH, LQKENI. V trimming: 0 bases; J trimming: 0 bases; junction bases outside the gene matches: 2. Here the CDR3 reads CASSPPWTGGSGNTIYF. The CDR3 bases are TGTGCCAGCTCACCACCCTGGACAGGGGGCTCTGGAAACACCATATATTTT.

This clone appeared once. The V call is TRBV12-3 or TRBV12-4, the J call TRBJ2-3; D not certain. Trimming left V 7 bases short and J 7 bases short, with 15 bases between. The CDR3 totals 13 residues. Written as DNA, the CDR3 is TGTGCCAGCACCCTGCTTTTGATTCATACGCAGTATTTT. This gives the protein CASTLLLIHTQYF.

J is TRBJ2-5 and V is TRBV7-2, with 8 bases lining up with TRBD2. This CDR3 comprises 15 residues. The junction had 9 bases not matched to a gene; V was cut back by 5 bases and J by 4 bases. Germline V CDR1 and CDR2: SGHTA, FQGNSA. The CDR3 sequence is CASSPPAGAGETQYF. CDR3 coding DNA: TGTGCCAGCAGCCCTCCAGCGGGAGCAGGAGAGACCCAGTACTTC. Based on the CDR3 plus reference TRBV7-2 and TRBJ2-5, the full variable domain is GAGVSQSPSNKVTEKGKDVELRCDPISGHTALYWYRQSLGQGLEFLIYFQGNSAPDKSGLPSDRFSAERTGGSVSTLTIQRTQQEDSAVYLCASSPPAGAGETQYFGPGTRLLVL.

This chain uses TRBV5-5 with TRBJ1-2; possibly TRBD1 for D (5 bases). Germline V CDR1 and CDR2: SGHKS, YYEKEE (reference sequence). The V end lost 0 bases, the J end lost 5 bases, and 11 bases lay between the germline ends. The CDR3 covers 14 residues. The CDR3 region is CASSLVSGGYGYTF. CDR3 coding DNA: TGTGCCAGCAGCTTGGTAAGTGGGGGATATGGCTACACCTTC.

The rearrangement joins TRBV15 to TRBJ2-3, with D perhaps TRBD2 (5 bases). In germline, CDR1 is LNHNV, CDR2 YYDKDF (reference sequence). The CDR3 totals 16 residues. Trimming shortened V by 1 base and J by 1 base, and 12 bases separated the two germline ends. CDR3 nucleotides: TGTGCCACCAGCAGAGCTGAGGGTTTAGGCACAGATACGCAGTATTTT. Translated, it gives CATSRAEGLGTDTQYF.

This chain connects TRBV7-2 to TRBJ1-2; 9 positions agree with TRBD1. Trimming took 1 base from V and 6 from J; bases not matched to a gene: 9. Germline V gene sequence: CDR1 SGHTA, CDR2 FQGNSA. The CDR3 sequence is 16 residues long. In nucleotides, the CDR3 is TGTGCCAGCAGCTTAGGACCAAGACAGGGGGAGAATGGCTACACCTTC. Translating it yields CASSLGPRQGENGYTF.

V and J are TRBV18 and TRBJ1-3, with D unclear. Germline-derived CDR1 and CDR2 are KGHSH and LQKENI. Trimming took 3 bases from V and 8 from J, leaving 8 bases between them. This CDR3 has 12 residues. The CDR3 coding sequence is TGTGCCAGCTCACCGAAAGACGACACCATATATTTT. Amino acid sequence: CASSPKDDTIYF. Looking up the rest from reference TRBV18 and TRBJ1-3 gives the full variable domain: NAGVMQNPRHLVRRRGQEARLRCSPMKGHSHVYWYRQLPEEGLKFMVYLQKENIIDESGMPKERFSAEFPKEGPSILRIQQVVRGDSAAYFCASSPKDDTIYFGEGSWLTVV.

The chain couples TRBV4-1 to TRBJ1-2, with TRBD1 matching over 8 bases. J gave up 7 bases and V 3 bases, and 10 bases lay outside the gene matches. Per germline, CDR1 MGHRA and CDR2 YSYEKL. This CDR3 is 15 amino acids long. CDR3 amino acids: CASSHEWTGLGGYTF. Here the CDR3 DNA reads TGCGCCAGCAGCCATGAATGGACAGGGTTAGGTGGCTACACCTTC.

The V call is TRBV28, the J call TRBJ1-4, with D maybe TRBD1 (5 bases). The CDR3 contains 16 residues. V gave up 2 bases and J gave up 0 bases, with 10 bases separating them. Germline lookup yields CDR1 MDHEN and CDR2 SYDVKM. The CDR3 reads CASSLPGMATNEKLFF. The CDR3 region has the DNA TGTGCCAGCAGTTTACCAGGGATGGCAACTAATGAAAAACTGTTTTTT.

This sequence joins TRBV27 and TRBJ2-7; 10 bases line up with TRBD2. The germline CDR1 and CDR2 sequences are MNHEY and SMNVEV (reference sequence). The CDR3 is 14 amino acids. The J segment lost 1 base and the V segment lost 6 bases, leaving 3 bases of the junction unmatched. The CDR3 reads CASRLLAGSYEQYF. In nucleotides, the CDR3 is TGTGCCAGCAGACTACTAGCGGGGTCCTACGAGCAGTACTTC.

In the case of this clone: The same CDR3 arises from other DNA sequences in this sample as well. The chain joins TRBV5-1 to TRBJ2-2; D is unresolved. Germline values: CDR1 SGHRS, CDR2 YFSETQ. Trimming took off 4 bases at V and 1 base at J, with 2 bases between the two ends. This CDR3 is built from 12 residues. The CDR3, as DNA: TGCGCCAGCAGCCTGAACACCGGGGAGCTGTTTTTT. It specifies CASSLNTGELFF.

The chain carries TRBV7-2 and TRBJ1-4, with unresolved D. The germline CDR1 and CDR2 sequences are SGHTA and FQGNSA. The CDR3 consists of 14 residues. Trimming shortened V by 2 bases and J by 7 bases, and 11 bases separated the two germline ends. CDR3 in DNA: TGTGCCAGCAGCTTAAGGGAACGGACTGAAAAACTGTTTTTT. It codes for CASSLRERTEKLFF. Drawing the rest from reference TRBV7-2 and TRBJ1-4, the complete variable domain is GAGVSQSPSNKVTEKGKDVELRCDPISGHTALYWYRQSLGQGLEFLIYFQGNSAPDKSGLPSDRFSAERTGGSVSTLTIQRTQQEDSAVYLCASSLRERTEKLFFGSGTQLSVL.

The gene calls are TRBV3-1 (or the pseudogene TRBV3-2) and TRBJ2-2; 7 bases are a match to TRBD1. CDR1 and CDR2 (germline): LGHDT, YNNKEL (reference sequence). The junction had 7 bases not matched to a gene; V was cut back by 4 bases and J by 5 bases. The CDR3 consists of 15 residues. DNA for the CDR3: TGTGCCAGCAGCCGCTACCTACAGGGGACCGGGGAGCTGTTTTTT. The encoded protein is CASSRYLQGTGELFF.

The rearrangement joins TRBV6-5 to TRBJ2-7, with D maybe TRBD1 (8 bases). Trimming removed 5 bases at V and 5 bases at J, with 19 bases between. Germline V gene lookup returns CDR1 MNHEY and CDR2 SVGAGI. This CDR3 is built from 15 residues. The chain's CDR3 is CASSKQGGFNDEQYF. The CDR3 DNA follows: TGTGCCAGCAGTAAACAGGGGGGGTTTAACGACGAGCAGTACTTC.

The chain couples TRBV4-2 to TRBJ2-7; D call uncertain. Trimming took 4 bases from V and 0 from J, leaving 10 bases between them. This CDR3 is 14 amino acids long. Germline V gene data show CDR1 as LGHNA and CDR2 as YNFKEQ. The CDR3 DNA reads TGTGCCAGCAGCCCGCGAGTTTCCTCCTACGAGCAGTACTTC. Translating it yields CASSPRVSSYEQYF.

The CDR3 here is CASSVEDAEDTEAFF. The CDR3 DNA follows: TGTGCCAGCAGCGTAGAGGACGCGGAGGACACTGAAGCTTTCTTT. V and J are TRBV9 and TRBJ1-1; D unclear. From germline, CDR1 is SGDLS and CDR2 YYNGEE. This CDR3 region has 15 residues. Trimming removed 0 bases from V and 3 bases from J, with 12 bases in between.

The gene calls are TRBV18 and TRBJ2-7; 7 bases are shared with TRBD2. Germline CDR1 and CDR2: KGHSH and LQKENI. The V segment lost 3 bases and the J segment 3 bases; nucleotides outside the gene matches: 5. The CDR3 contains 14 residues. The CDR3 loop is CASSPLSGDYEQYF. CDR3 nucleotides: TGTGCCAGCTCACCCCTAAGCGGGGACTACGAGCAGTACTTC.

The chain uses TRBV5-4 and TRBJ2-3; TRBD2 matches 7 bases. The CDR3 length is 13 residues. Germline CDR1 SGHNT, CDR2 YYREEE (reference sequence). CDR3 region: CATAAGASDTQYF. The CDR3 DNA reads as TGTGCGACGGCCGCGGGAGCTTCGGATACGCAGTATTTT.

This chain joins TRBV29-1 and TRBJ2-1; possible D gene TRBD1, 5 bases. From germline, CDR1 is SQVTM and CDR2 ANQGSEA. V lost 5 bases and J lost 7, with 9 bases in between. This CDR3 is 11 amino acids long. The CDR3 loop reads CSVLQVNEQFF. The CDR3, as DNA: TGCAGCGTTCTACAGGTGAATGAGCAGTTCTTC.

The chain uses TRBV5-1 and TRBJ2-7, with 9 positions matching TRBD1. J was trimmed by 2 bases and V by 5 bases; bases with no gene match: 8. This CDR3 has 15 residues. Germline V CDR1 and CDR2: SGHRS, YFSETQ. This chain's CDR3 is CASRYQGTGTYEQYF. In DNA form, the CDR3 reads TGCGCCAGCAGATATCAAGGGACAGGGACCTACGAGCAGTACTTC.

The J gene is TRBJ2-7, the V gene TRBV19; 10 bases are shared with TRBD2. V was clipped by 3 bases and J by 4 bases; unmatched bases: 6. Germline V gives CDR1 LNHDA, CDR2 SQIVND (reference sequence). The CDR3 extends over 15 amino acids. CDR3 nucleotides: TGTGCCAGTAGTATGTTTCTAGCGGGAGCGTACGAGCAGTACTTC. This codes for CASSMFLAGAYEQYF.